What follows are 32 T cell receptor beta chains derived from one specimen sequenced in a study of T-cell reconstitution after alpha-beta-depleted transplantation in children. During its preparation, the TCRbeta library received unique molecular identifiers. TCRdb ran MiXCR on the PCR reads and lists one entry per CDR3 protein. The profile shows 7,900 or so distinct CDR3 sequences, approximately 31% of them singletons. Sequenced here: peripheral blood, sampled 60 days after TCRalphabeta/CD19-depleted stem cell transplant. These receptors were obtained from a boy younger than two who had a stem cell transplant for SCID, so the T cells may come from the graft donor.

In its sample, this clonotype is medium-sized (0.01 to 0.1%). The chain uses TRBV10-3 and TRBJ1-1, with a weak D call TRBD1 (6 bases). The V gene lost 6 bases and the J gene lost 8 bases, with 10 bases spanning the gap. The CDR3 is 11 residues long. Per germline, CDR1 ENHRY and CDR2 SYGVKD. The CDR3 loop reads CAISQDSEAFF. CDR3 nucleotides: TGTGCCATCAGCCAGGACAGCGAAGCTTTCTTT.

The rearrangement joins TRBV5-6 to TRBJ2-1, with D perhaps TRBD2 (6 bases). The V end was cut by 4 bases, the J end by 0 bases, with 17 bases between. The length of the CDR3 is 17 residues. Germline V gene sequence: CDR1 SGHDT, CDR2 YYEEEE. The CDR3 nucleotides are TGTGCCAGCAGCGAGGGACTCGGTCCTCTCTCCTACAATGAGCAGTTCTTC. It specifies CASSEGLGPLSYNEQFF.

This clonotype was counted a few times. The CDR3 loop reads CASSPDSGVLGVGEQFF. The CDR3 DNA is TGCGCCAGCAGCCCGGATTCCGGAGTTTTAGGCGTCGGTGAGCAGTTCTTC. The chain combines TRBV5-1 with TRBJ2-1; D is undetermined. Germline V gene sequence: CDR1 SGHRS, CDR2 YFSETQ. The CDR3 sequence is 17 residues long. V dropped 4 bases and J dropped 9 bases, with 26 bases sitting between them.

The chain combines TRBV4-1 with TRBJ2-1, with 14 bases that match TRBD2. Germline values: CDR1 MGHRA, CDR2 YSYEKL. The CDR3 has 19 amino acids. The V gene end was trimmed by 7 bases and the J gene end by 3 bases; junction bases not matched to a gene: 14. The CDR3 spells CASTYSGLAGDSHYNEQFF. CDR3 DNA: TGCGCCAGCACCTATTCGGGACTAGCGGGAGACTCCCACTACAATGAGCAGTTCTTC.

J is TRBJ2-1 and V is TRBV6-1, with 14 bases fitting TRBD2. This CDR3 contains 14 residues. V shed 6 bases and J 10 bases; nucleotides not matched to a gene: 5. Germline V gene sequence: CDR1 MNHNS, CDR2 SASEGT. The CDR3 here is CASSRTSGRYEQFF. The CDR3 bases are TGTGCCAGCAGCAGGACTAGCGGGAGGTACGAGCAGTTCTTC.

This chain uses TRBV20-1 with TRBJ2-7; 8 nucleotides line up with TRBD1. CDR1 is DFQATT, CDR2 SNEGSKA, per germline (reference sequence). With 4 bases clipped from V and 1 base from J, the junction kept 6 bases outside the gene matches. This CDR3 spans 14 amino acids. The CDR3 sequence is CSATRQGRSYEQYF. Here the CDR3 DNA reads TGCAGTGCTACACGACAGGGGAGGTCCTACGAGCAGTACTTC.

In this sample, this clonotype is medium-sized (0.01 to 0.1%). V usage is TRBV20-1 and J usage is TRBJ1-4; D unclear. The CDR3 contains 15 residues. CDR1 and CDR2 from the germline V gene are DFQATT and SNEGSKA (reference sequence). V gave up 1 base and J gave up 0 bases, with 9 bases separating them. The CDR3 loop reads CSARGPSATNEKLFF. In DNA form, the CDR3 reads TGCAGTGCTAGAGGGCCGAGTGCAACTAATGAAAAACTGTTTTTT.

This clonotype occurred many times. This chain joins TRBV21-1 and TRBJ1-4; the table names TRBD1, a call not compared with the DNA. TRBV21-1 constitutes a pseudogene. This CDR3 is built from 16 residues. The CDR3 nucleotides are TGTGCCAGCAGCAACCCCAAACCGGGACAAGTTGAAAAACTGTTTTTT. The encoded protein is CASSNPKPGQVEKLFF.

At least ten counts were recorded for this clonotype. The chain combines TRBV5-5 with TRBJ1-6; no reliable D call. Per the germline V gene, CDR1 is SGHKS and CDR2 is YYEKEE (reference sequence). Trimming removed 4 bases from V and 8 bases from J, with 13 bases in between. The length of the CDR3 is 14 residues. The CDR3 coding sequence is TGTGCCAGCAGCCCGGGCCCGCTGGATTCACCCCTCCACTTT. This gives the protein CASSPGPLDSPLHF.

This clonotype is medium-sized (0.01 to 0.1%) in the sample. The V call is TRBV7-9, the J call TRBJ2-4; tentative D call: TRBD1 (5 bases). CDR1 and CDR2 (germline): SEHNR, FQNEAQ (reference sequence). Trimming shortened V by 5 bases and J by 9 bases, and 11 bases separated the two germline ends. The CDR3 extends over 12 amino acids. The CDR3 reads CASSLQGPIQYF. The DNA for the CDR3 is TGTGCCAGCAGCCTCCAGGGTCCCATTCAGTACTTC.

By share, this clonotype counts as medium-sized (0.01 to 0.1%). This chain connects TRBV20-1 to TRBJ2-2; D is unclear. CDR3 length: 16 amino acids. From germline, CDR1 is DFQATT and CDR2 SNEGSKA (reference sequence). The V gene lost 6 bases and the J gene lost 7 bases, with 24 bases spanning the gap. This chain's CDR3 is CSAVQPVKGKNGELFF. The CDR3 coding sequence is TGCAGTGCGGTCCAGCCGGTAAAGGGAAAGAACGGGGAGCTGTTTTTT.

This clonotype qualifies as medium-sized. The J gene is TRBJ2-7, the V gene TRBV5-1; a weak D match, TRBD1 (6 bases). The CDR3 is 14 residues long. The germline V gene encodes CDR1 SGHRS and CDR2 YFSETQ. Deletions cut 4 bases from V and 1 base from J, with 12 bases between. In DNA form, the CDR3 reads TGCGCCAGCAGCCCTCGACAGGATTCCTACGAGCAGTACTTC. Amino acids: CASSPRQDSYEQYF. Full variable domain (remainder filled in from reference TRBV5-1 and TRBJ2-7): KAGVTQTPRYLIKTRGQQVTLSCSPISGHRSVSWYQQTPGQGLQFLFEYFSETQRNKGNFPGRFSGRQFSNSRSEMNVSTLELGDSALYLCASSPRQDSYEQYFGPGTRLTVT.

This clonotype is labeled as medium-sized. The rearrangement uses TRBV7-9 and TRBJ1-1; 7 nucleotides align to TRBD1. The length of the CDR3 is 14 residues. The V segment lost 5 bases and the J segment 3 bases; nucleotides outside the gene matches: 6. Germline CDR1 reads SEHNR; CDR2 reads FQNEAQ (reference sequence). The CDR3 protein is CASSQDRMYTEAFF. The CDR3 DNA reads as TGTGCCAGCAGCCAGGACAGGATGTACACTGAAGCTTTCTTT.

The chain employs TRBV5-1 and TRBJ2-1, with TRBD1 matching 9 bases. CDR1 is SGHRS, CDR2 YFSETQ, per germline. V lost 3 bases, J lost 4 bases, and 2 bases stayed unmatched. This CDR3 region has 14 residues. CDR3 sequence reads: CASSSTGGYNEQFF. CDR3 sequence (DNA): TGCGCCAGCAGCTCGACAGGGGGGTACAATGAGCAGTTCTTC.

This clonotype was found once. In DNA form, the CDR3 reads TGTGCCAGCGGCCCAGGACCGAACACCTGGGTGCTGTTTTTT. Translated, it gives CASGPGPNTWVLFF. V gene TRBV5-8 combines with J gene TRBJ2-2; D unresolved. Per germline, CDR1 SGHTS and CDR2 YDEGEE. Trimming stripped 7 bases from V and 13 bases from J, with 23 bases between. CDR3 size: 14 residues.

The rearrangement joins TRBV6-5 to TRBJ1-6, with D perhaps matching TRBD1 (6 bases). Germline V CDR1 and CDR2: MNHEY, SVGAGI. The CDR3 totals 15 residues. Deletions cut 2 bases from V and 9 bases from J, with 14 bases between. DNA for the CDR3: TGTGCCAGCAGTTACCACAGACAGGAGGGTTCACCCCTCCACTTT. It yields the protein CASSYHRQEGSPLHF.

By frequency in the sample, this clonotype is medium-sized. This rearrangement joins TRBV5-5 to TRBJ2-7; D call uncertain. The ends were cut back, 1 base at V and 2 bases at J, with 13 bases in the middle. The CDR3 runs 15 residues. Germline loops: CDR1 SGHKS, CDR2 YYEKEE (reference sequence). CDR3 in amino acids: CASSLSSDRPYEQYF. The CDR3 DNA reads TGTGCCAGCAGCTTGTCGTCCGATCGCCCCTACGAGCAGTACTTC.

In DNA, the CDR3 is TGCGCCAGCAGTGAGGACAGGGCCTCCTATGGCTACACCTTC. It encodes CASSEDRASYGYTF. This rearrangement joins TRBV10-1 to TRBJ1-2; 7 bases agree with TRBD1. Germline values: CDR1 WNHNN, CDR2 SYGVQD (reference sequence). The ends lost 2 bases at V and 4 bases at J; junction bases unmatched: 4. The length of the CDR3 is 14 residues.

This clonotype rates as medium-sized. The chain uses TRBV3-1 and TRBJ2-3, with 8 bases fitting TRBD2. The CDR3 has 14 amino acids. CDR1 and CDR2 from the germline V gene are LGHDT and YNNKEL (reference sequence). The trim removed 4 bases at V and 2 bases at J, leaving 2 bases unmatched. CDR3 DNA sequence: TGTGCCAGCAGCCCGCGGGGGGCCACAGATACGCAGTATTTT. It yields the protein CASSPRGATDTQYF.

In DNA, the CDR3 is TGTGCCAGCAGCCCCGCCTTAGCATCGGTGGAGACCCAGTACTTC. This encodes CASSPALASVETQYF. The chain links TRBV13 to TRBJ2-5; D is undetermined. V was cut by 5 bases and J by 5 bases, with 18 bases left in between. There are 15 residues in the CDR3. Per the germline V gene, CDR1 is PRHDT and CDR2 is FYEKMQ (reference sequence).

The chain joins TRBV7-9 to TRBJ1-5; 7 bases fit TRBD1. There are 15 residues in the CDR3. The V gene's germline CDR1 is SEHNR and CDR2 FQNEAQ (reference sequence). The V and J ends lost 5 bases and 1 base, in that order; junction bases with no gene match: 5. The CDR3 loop is CASSIGQASNQPQHF. CDR3 nucleotide sequence: TGTGCCAGCAGCATCGGACAGGCGAGCAATCAGCCCCAGCATTTT.

This clonotype is medium-sized (0.01 to 0.1%) in the sample. V is TRBV7-9 and J is TRBJ1-5; 7 bases line up with TRBD1. The CDR3 contains 14 residues. V shed 5 bases, J shed 3 bases, and the junction held 4 bases outside the gene matches. The V gene's germline CDR1 is SEHNR and CDR2 FQNEAQ (reference sequence). CDR3 in amino acids: CASSLTGFNQPQHF. CDR3 DNA: TGTGCCAGCAGCCTGACAGGGTTCAATCAGCCCCAGCATTTT.

In its sample, this clonotype ranks as medium-sized. The genes are TRBV3-1 and TRBJ1-2; 7 nucleotides line up with TRBD1. The CDR3 has 15 amino acids. In germline, CDR1 is LGHDT, CDR2 YNNKEL (reference sequence). The ends lost 0 bases at V and 7 bases at J; junction bases unmatched: 8. The CDR3 nucleotides are TGTGCCAGCAGCCAAGATAAAGGGGGCGAGGGTGGCTACACCTTC. It encodes CASSQDKGGEGGYTF.

This clonotype appeared many times. The chain is built from TRBV3-1 and TRBJ2-4; 7 bases are a match to TRBD1. V gave up 1 base and J gave up 0 bases; unmatched junction bases: 6. Germline CDR1 reads LGHDT; CDR2 reads YNNKEL (reference sequence). This CDR3 is built from 17 residues. The CDR3 here is CASSQVPGQLAKNIQYF. DNA for the CDR3: TGTGCCAGCAGCCAAGTACCGGGACAGCTAGCCAAAAACATTCAGTACTTC. Variable domain in full (rest from reference TRBV3-1 and TRBJ2-4): DTAVSQTPKYLVTQMGNDKSIKCEQNLGHDTMYWYKQDSKKFLKIMFSYNNKELIINETVPNRFSPKSPDKAHLNLHINSLELGDSAVYFCASSQVPGQLAKNIQYFGAGTRLSVL.

V usage is TRBV10-2 and J usage is TRBJ2-1; 11 bases are shared with TRBD2. From germline, CDR1 is WSHSY and CDR2 SAAADI. There are 16 residues in the CDR3. Trimming removed 4 bases from V and 2 bases from J; junction bases left unmatched: 4. This CDR3 is CASSGLAGSTYNEQFF. Written as DNA, the CDR3 is TGCGCCAGCAGTGGACTAGCGGGAAGTACCTACAATGAGCAGTTCTTC.

J is TRBJ2-7 and V is TRBV7-3; 9 bases match TRBD2. Germline V gene data show CDR1 as SGHTA and CDR2 as FQGTGA. The CDR3 spans 16 residues. Germline trimming cut 2 bases from V and 5 bases from J; bases unmatched to any gene: 10. The CDR3 here is CASSLGRASGVHEQYF. The CDR3 region has the DNA TGTGCCAGCAGCTTAGGGCGGGCTAGCGGGGTCCACGAGCAGTACTTC.

The chain employs TRBV7-9 and TRBJ2-7; 8 bases map to TRBD1. The CDR3 has 13 amino acids. After removal of 7 bases from V and 3 bases from J, the junction contained 5 bases not matched to a gene. Germline lookup yields CDR1 SEHNR and CDR2 FQNEAQ (reference sequence). The CDR3 here is CASKNTGGYEQYF. The CDR3 DNA reads TGTGCCAGCAAGAATACAGGGGGCTACGAGCAGTACTTC. The complete variable domain, with remaining parts taken from reference TRBV7-9 and TRBJ2-7, reads DTGVSQNPRHKITKRGQNVTFRCDPISEHNRLYWYRQTLGQGPEFLTYFQNEAQLEKSRLLSDRFSAERPKGSFSTLEIQRTEQGDSAMYLCASKNTGGYEQYFGPGTRLTVT.

This clonotype showed up just a few times. CDR3 DNA: TGTGCCAGCAGTCCTGAAGCTTTCTTT. Its translation is CASSPEAFF. The genes are TRBV6-6 and TRBJ1-1, with D unresolved. Looked up from germline, CDR1 is MNHNY and CDR2 is SVGAGI (reference sequence). Trimming took off 5 bases at V and 6 bases at J, with 1 base between the two ends. The CDR3 runs to 9 residues.

In this sample, this clonotype turned up many times. The chain carries TRBV5-1 and TRBJ1-3, with TRBD1 matching over 7 bases. The CDR3 loop spans 18 amino acids. J was trimmed by 0 bases and V by 4 bases; bases with no gene match: 13. Germline V lookup: CDR1 SGHRS, CDR2 YFSETQ. CDR3 sequence (DNA): TGCGCCAGCAGCCCGACAACGGGACAGATCTACTCTGGAAACACCATATATTTT. Its translation: CASSPTTGQIYSGNTIYF.

This clonotype is classed as medium-sized. V gene TRBV7-8 combines with J gene TRBJ2-4; 12 positions match TRBD1. Germline lookup yields CDR1 SGHVS and CDR2 FQNEAQ. There are 16 residues in the CDR3. V shed 5 bases, J shed 11 bases, and the junction held 13 bases outside the gene matches. Here the CDR3 DNA reads TGTGCCAGCAGCATTTCGGGACAGGGGGCGGAGGAGGTTCAGTACTTC. This encodes CASSISGQGAEEVQYF.

The chain combines TRBV6-5 with TRBJ2-7; D may be TRBD2 (6 bases). There are 13 residues in the CDR3. Germline lookup yields CDR1 MNHEY and CDR2 SVGAGI. V was cut by 2 bases and J by 6 bases, with 11 bases left in between. CDR3 sequence: CASSYLLAAEQYF. The CDR3 coding sequence is TGTGCCAGCAGTTACCTACTAGCTGCCGAGCAGTACTTC.

V is TRBV12-3 or TRBV12-4 and J is TRBJ2-1; 9 positions match TRBD2. Trimming at V came to 7 bases and at J to 2 bases, leaving 3 bases not matched to a gene. The CDR3 spans 14 residues. The CDR3 region is CASKPSGTYNEQFF. The CDR3 DNA sequence: TGTGCCAGCAAGCCTAGCGGGACCTACAATGAGCAGTTCTTC.